This TCR beta chain was sequenced in a study of shared clonotypes between healthy human individuals. On this clone: The target antigen is unknown.

The germline V gene encodes CDR1 KGHSH and CDR2 LQKENI. With 0 bases removed from V and 6 bases from J, the gap between germline ends came to 9 bases. CDR3 length equals 13 residues. The method was immunoSEQ multiplex PCR; TCRdb's version includes in-frame clones alone and lacks a portion of them. The table includes approximately 530,000 clones, approximately 95% detected once. Overall study results and limits: Clonotype sharing across a few donors was observed for 4.5% to 6.5% of naive CD4 clonotypes. Relative to clonotypes present in all four donors, those not shared had lower generation probabilities.

This rearrangement joins TRBV18 to TRBJ2-7; weak D call: TRBD1 (6 bases). This TCR was sampled from a woman aged 25 to 39 in good health. The sample taken for sequencing was naive CD4+ T cells sorted from blood. Sample subset: CD45RA+ positively selected. The CDR3 region has the DNA TGTGCCAGCTCACCACCGGGACAACCCGAGCAGTACTTC. Protein sequence: CASSPPGQPEQYF.